The source of this T cell receptor beta chain is a study of T cells after yellow fever vaccination. The wider study: For low cell numbers, libraries were made with SMART-Seq v4 Ultra Low Input.

The CDR3 has 13 amino acids. Trimming took off 7 bases at V and 6 bases at J, with 12 bases between the two ends. Germline assignment: CDR1 MNHEY and CDR2 SVGEGT. TCRdb recomputed calls from the 5' RACE reads with MiXCR, one row per CDR3 protein. This sample has 450,000 to 550,000 distinct CDR3 sequences, with 15% to 20% found just once. Sequenced material: PBMCs, taken 15 days after the yellow fever booster vaccination. The clonotype comes from a man aged 25-45 years who received the YFV17D yellow fever vaccine. The chain uses TRBV6-2 or TRBV6-3 and TRBJ2-2, with no clear D. The CDR3 DNA reads as TGTGCCAGCAATCTCCCCCCGGCCGGGGAGCTGTTTTTT. This encodes CASNLPPAGELFF.